The 3 T cell receptor beta chains below were found in one sample sequenced in a study of T cell responses to AZD1222 COVID-19 vaccine. Generated by immunoSEQ multiplex PCR, the TCRdb table keeps only in-frame clones and is missing some. The sample lists roughly 120,000 clones, approximately 94% seen once, with 6.6% in the top ten. Sequences were derived from peripheral blood, sampled on day 0 of AZD1222 vaccination. Source of these receptors: an adult in good health.

This chain uses TRBV18 with TRBJ1-1; D gene ambiguous. This CDR3 is 11 amino acids long. Per germline, CDR1 KGHSH and CDR2 LQKENI. V lost 6 bases, J lost 1 base, and 3 bases lay in between. The CDR3 here is CASSTNTEAFF. CDR3 coding DNA: TGTGCCAGCTCCACGAACACTGAAGCTTTCTTT.

The rearrangement links TRBV3-1 (or the pseudogene TRBV3-2) to TRBJ2-7, with 10 bases matching TRBD2. V was clipped by 5 bases and J by 5 bases; unmatched bases: 3. This CDR3 contains 13 residues. Germline V lookup: CDR1 LGHDT, CDR2 YNNKEL (reference sequence). The CDR3 sequence is CASSGLAGDEQYF. For the CDR3, the DNA is TGTGCCAGCAGCGGGCTAGCGGGAGACGAGCAGTACTTC.

This chain links TRBV28 with TRBJ1-2, with no clear D. The CDR3 covers 12 residues. The germline gives CDR1 MDHEN, CDR2 SYDVKM. The V end was cut by 10 bases, the J end by 8 bases, with 17 bases between. DNA for the CDR3: TGTGCCACCCCAGACGGCTTGGGGGGCTACACCTTC. Translation: CATPDGLGGYTF.